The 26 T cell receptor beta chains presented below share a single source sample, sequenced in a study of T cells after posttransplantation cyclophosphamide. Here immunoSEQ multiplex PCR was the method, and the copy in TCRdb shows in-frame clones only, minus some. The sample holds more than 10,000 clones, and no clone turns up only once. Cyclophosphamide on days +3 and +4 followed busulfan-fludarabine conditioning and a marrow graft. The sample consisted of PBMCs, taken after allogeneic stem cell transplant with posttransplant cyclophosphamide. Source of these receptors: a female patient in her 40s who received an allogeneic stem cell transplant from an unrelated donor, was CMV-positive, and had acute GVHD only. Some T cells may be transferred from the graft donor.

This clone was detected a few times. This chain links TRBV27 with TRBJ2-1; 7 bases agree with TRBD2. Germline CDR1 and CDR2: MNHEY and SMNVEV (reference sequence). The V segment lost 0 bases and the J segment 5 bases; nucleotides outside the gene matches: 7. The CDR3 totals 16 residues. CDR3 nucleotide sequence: TGTGCCAGCAGTTTATCGGCGGGAGAGAAAAACAATGAGCAGTTCTTC. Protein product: CASSLSAGEKNNEQFF.

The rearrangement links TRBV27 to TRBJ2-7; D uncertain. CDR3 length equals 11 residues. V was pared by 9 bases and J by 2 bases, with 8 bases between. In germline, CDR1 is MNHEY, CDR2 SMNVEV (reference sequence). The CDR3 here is CARRRAYEQYF. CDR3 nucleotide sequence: TGTGCCAGAAGAAGAGCCTACGAGCAGTACTTC.

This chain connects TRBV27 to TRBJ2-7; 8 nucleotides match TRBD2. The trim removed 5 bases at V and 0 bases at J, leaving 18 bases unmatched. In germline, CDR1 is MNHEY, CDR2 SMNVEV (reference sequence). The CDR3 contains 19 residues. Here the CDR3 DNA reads TGTGCCAGCAGTCGGACCGGGACTAGTTCCACACTTAGCTCCTACGAGCAGTACTTC. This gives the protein CASSRTGTSSTLSSYEQYF.

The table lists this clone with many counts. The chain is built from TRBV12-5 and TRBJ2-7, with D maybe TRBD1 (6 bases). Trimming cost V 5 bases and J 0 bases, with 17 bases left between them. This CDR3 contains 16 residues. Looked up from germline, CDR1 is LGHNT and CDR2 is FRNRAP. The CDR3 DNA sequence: TGTGCTAGTGGTCACCCGACAGGATTAGGCTCCTACGAGCAGTACGTC. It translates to CASGHPTGLGSYEQYV.

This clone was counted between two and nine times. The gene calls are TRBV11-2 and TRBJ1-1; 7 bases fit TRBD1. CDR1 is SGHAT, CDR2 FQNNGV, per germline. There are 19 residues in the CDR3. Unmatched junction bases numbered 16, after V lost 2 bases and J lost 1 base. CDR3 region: CASSLKWGIPGTANTEAFF. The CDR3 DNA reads TGTGCCAGCAGCTTAAAATGGGGGATACCCGGGACAGCGAACACTGAAGCTTTCTTT.

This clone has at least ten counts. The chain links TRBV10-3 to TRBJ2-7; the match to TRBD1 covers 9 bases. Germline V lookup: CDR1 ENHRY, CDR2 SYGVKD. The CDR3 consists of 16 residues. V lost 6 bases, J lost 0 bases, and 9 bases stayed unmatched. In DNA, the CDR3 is TGTGCCATCAGCCCCGGGACAGGGACCCCCTCCTACGAGCAGTACTTC. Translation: CAISPGTGTPSYEQYF.

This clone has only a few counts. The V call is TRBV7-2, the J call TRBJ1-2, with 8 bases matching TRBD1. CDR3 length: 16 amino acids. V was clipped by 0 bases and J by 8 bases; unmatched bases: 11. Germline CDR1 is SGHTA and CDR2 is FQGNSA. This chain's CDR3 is CASSLALGQGGAGYTF. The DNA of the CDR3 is TGTGCCAGCAGCTTAGCGCTTGGACAGGGAGGTGCAGGCTACACCTTC.

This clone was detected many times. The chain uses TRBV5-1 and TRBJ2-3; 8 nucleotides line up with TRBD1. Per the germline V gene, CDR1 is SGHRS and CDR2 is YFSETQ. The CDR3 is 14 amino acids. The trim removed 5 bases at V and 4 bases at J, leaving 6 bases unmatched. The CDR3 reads CASSIPDRADTQYF. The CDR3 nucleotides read TGCGCCAGCAGTATCCCGGACAGGGCAGATACGCAGTATTTT.

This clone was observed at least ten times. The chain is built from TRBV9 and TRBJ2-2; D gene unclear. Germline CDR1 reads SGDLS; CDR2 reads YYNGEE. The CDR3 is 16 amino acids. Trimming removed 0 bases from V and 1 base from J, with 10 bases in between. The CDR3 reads CASSVVQVWNTGELFF. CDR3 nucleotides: TGTGCCAGCAGCGTAGTGCAGGTCTGGAACACCGGGGAGCTGTTTTTT. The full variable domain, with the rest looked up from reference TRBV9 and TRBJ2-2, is DSGVTQTPKHLITATGQRVTLRCSPRSGDLSVYWYQQSLDQGLQFLIQYYNGEERAKGNILERFSAQQFPDLHSELNLSSLELGDSALYFCASSVVQVWNTGELFFGEGSRLTVL.

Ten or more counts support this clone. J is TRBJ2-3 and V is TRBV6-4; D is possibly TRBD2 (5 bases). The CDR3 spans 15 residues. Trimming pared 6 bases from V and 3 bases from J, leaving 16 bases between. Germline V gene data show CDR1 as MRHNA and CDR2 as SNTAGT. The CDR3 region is CASSPAAGRTDTQYF. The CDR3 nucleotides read TGTGCCAGCAGCCCCGCGGCGGGTAGAACAGATACGCAGTATTTT.

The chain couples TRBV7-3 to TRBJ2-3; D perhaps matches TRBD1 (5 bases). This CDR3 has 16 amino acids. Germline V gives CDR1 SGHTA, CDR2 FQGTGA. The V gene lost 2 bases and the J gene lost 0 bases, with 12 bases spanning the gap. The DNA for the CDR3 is TGTGCCAGCAGCTTAGACAGCTCTCCTAGCACAGATACGCAGTATTTT. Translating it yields CASSLDSSPSTDTQYF.

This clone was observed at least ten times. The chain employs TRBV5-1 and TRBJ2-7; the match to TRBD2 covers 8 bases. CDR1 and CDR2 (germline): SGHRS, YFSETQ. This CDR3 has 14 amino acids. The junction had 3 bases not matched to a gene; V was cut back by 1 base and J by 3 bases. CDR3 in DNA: TGCGCCAGCAGCTTGCGGAGCGGGGGCTACGAGCAGTACGTC. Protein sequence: CASSLRSGGYEQYV.

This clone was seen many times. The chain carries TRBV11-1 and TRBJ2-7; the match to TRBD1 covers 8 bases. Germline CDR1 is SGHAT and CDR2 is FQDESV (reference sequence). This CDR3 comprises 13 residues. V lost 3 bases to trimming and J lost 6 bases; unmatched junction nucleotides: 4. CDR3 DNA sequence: TGTGCCAGCAGCTTCCTAGACAGGGGCGAGCAGTACTTC. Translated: CASSFLDRGEQYF.

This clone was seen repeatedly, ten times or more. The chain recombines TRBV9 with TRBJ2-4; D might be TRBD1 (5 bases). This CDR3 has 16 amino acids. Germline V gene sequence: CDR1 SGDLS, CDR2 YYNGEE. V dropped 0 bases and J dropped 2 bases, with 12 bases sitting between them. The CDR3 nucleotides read TGTGCCAGCAGCGTAGGGGGCAGGGCATCCAAAAACATTCAGTACTTC. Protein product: CASSVGGRASKNIQYF.

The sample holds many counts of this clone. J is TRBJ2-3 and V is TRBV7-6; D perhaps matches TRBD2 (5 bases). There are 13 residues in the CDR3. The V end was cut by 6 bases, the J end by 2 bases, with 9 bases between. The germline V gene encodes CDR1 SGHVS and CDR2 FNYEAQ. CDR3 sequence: CASSPGVTDTQYF. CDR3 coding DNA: TGTGCCAGCAGTCCCGGGGTCACAGATACGCAGTATTTT.

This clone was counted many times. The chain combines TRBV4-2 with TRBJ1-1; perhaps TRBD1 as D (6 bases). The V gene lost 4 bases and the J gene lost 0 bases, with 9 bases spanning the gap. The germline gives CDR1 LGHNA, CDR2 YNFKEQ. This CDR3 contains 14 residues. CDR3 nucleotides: TGTGCCAGCAGCCGACGACAGGTGAACACTGAAGCTTTCTTT. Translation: CASSRRQVNTEAFF.

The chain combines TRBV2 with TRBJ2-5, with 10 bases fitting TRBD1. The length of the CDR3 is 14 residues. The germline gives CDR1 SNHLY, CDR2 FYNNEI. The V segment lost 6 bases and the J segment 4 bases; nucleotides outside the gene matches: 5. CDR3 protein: CASSSGQGGETQYF. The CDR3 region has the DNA TGTGCCAGCAGCTCCGGACAGGGGGGAGAGACCCAGTACTTC.

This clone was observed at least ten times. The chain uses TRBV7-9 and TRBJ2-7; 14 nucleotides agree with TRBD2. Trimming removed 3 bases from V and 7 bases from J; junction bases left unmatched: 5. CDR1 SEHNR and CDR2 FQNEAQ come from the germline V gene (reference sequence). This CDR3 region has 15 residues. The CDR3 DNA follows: TGTGCCAGCAGCTTTGCCGGGACTAGCGGGAGTGAGCAGTACTTC. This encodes CASSFAGTSGSEQYF.

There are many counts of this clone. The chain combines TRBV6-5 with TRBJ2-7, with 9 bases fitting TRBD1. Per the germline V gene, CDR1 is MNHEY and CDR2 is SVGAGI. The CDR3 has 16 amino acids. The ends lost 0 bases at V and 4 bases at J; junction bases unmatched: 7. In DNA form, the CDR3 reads TGTGCCAGCAGTTACTCCGCCGGGACAGGGACGTACGAGCAGTACTTC. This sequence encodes CASSYSAGTGTYEQYF.

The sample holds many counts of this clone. The CDR3 DNA follows: TGTGCCAGCAGTGAGCGGGAGAGATCCTACGAGCAGTACGTC. Its protein is CASSERERSYEQYV. The chain joins TRBV2 to TRBJ2-7; TRBD2 agrees at 7 bases. The CDR3 spans 14 residues. Germline V CDR1 and CDR2: SNHLY, FYNNEI. Trimming took 3 bases from V and 1 from J; bases not matched to a gene: 3.

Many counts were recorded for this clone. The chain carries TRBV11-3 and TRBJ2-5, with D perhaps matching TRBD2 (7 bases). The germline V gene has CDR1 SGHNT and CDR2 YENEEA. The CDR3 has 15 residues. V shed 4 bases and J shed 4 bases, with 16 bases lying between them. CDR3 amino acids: CASSSGGGGGETQYF. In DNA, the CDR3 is TGTGCCAGCAGCTCCGGTGGGGGCGGGGGAGAGACCCAGTACTTC. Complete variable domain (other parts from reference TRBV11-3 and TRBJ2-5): EAGVVQSPRYKIIEKKQPVAFWCNPISGHNTLYWYLQNLGQGPELLIRYENEEAVDDSQLPKDRFSAERLKGVDSTLKIQPAELGDSAVYLCASSSGGGGGETQYFGPGTRLLVL.

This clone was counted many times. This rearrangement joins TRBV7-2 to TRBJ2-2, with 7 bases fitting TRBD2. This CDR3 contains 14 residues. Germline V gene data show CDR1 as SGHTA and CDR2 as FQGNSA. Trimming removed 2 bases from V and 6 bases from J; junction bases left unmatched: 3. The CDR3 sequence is CASSLIREAGELFF. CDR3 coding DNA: TGTGCCAGCAGCTTAATCCGGGAGGCCGGGGAGCTGTTTTTT.

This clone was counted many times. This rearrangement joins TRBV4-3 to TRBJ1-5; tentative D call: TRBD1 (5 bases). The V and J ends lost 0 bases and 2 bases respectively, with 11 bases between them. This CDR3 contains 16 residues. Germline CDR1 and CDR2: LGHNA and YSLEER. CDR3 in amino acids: CASSQDQAGGNQPQHF. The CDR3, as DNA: TGCGCCAGCAGCCAAGATCAAGCGGGGGGCAATCAGCCCCAGCATTTT.

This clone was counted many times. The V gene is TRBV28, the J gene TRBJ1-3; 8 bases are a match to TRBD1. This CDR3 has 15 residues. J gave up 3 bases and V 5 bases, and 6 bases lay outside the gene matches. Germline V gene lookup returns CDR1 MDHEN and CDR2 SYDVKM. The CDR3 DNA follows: TGTGCCAGCAGTCCACAGGGGGGTGGTGGAAACACCATATATTTT. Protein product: CASSPQGGGGNTIYF.

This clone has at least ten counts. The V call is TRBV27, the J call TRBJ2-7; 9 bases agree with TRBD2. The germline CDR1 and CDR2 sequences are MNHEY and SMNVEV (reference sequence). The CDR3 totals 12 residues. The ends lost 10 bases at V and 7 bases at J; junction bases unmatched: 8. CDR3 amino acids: CATASGIGEQYF. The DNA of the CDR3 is TGTGCCACCGCTAGCGGGATCGGAGAGCAGTACTTC.

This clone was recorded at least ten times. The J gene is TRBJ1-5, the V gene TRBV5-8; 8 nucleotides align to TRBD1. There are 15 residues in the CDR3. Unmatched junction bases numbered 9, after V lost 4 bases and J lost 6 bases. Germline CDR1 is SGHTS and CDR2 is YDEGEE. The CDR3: CASSHRTGSVQPQHF. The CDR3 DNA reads TGTGCCAGCAGCCATCGGACAGGGTCTGTTCAGCCCCAGCATTTT. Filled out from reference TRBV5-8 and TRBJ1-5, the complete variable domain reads EAGVTQSPTHLIKTRGQQATLRCSPISGHTSVYWYQQALGLGLQFLLWYDEGEERNRGNFPPRFSGRQFPNYSSELNVNALELEDSALYLCASSHRTGSVQPQHFGDGTRLSIL.